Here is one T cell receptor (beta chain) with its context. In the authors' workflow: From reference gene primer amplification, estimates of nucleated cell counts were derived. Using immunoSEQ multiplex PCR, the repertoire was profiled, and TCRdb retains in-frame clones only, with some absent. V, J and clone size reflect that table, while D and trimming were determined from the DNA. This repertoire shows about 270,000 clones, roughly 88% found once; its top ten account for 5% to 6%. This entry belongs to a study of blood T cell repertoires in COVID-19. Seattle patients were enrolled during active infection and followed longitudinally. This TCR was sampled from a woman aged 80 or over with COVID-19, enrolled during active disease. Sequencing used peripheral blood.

The chain's CDR3 is CASSGEAGTFNEQFF. CDR3 sequence (DNA): TGTGCCAGCAGTGGAGAAGCGGGGACCTTCAATGAGCAGTTCTTC. The V call is TRBV6-4, the J call TRBJ2-1; 7 positions agree with TRBD2. V trimming: 4 bases; J trimming: 6 bases; junction bases outside the gene matches: 9. Germline-derived CDR1 and CDR2 are MRHNA and SNTAGT. This CDR3 is 15 amino acids long.